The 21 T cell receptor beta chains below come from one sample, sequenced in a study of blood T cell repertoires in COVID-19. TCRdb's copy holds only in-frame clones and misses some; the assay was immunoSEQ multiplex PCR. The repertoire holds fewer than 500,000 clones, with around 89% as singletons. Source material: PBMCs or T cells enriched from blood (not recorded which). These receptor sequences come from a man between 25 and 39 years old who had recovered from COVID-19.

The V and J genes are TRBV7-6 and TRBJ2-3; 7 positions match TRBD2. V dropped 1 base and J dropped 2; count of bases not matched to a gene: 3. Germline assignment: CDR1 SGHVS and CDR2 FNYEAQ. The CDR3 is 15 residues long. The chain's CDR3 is CASSLGLADTDTQYF. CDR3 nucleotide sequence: TGTGCCAGCAGCTTAGGTCTAGCGGACACAGATACGCAGTATTTT. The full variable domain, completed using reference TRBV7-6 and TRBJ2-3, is GAGVSQSPRYKVTKRGQDVALRCDPISGHVSLYWYRQALGQGPEFLTYFNYEAQQDKSGLPNDRFSAERPEGSISTLTIQRTEQRDSAMYRCASSLGLADTDTQYFGPGTRLTVL.

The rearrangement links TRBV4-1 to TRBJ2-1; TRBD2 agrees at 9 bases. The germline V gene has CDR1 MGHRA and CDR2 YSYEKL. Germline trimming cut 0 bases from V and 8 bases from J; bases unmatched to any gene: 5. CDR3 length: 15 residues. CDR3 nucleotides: TGCGCCAGCAGCCAAGAGCGCGGGAGGGTCGATGAGCAGTTCTTC. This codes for CASSQERGRVDEQFF.

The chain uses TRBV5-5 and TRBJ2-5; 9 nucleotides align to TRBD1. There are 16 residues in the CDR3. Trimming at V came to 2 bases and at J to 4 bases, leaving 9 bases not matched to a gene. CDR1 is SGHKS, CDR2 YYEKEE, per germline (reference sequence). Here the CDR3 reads CASSFRQGEARETQYF. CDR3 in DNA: TGTGCCAGCAGCTTTCGACAGGGGGAAGCTAGAGAGACCCAGTACTTC.

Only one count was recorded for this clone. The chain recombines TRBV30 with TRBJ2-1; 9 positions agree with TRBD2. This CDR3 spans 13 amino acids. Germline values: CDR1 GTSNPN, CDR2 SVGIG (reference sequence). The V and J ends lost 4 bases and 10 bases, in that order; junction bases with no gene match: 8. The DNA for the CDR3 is TGTGCCTGGACTCGGGTAGCGGGAGACGAGCAGTTCTTC. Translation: CAWTRVAGDEQFF.

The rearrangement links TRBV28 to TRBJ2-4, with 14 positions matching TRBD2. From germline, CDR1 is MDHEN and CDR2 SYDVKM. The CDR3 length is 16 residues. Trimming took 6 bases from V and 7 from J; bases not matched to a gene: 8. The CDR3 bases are TGTGCCAGCAGCCAGGGACTAGCGGGAGCGGGGAACATTCAGTACTTC. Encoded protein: CASSQGLAGAGNIQYF.

The CDR3 region has the DNA TGTGCCAGCAGCCCGGGACTAGGTGACGAGCAGTACTTC. As protein: CASSPGLGDEQYF. This chain uses TRBV3-1 (or the pseudogene TRBV3-2) with TRBJ2-7, with 8 bases lining up with TRBD2. The germline gives CDR1 LGHDT, CDR2 YNNKEL (reference sequence). V lost 4 bases to trimming and J lost 5 bases; unmatched junction nucleotides: 4. This CDR3 spans 13 amino acids.

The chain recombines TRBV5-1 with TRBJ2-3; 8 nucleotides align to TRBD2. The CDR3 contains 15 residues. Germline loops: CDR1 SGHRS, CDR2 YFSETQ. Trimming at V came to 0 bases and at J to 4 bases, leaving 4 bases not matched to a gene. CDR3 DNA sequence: TGCGCCAGCAGCTTGGCCGGGGGGGCCGCAGATACGCAGTATTTT. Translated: CASSLAGGAADTQYF.

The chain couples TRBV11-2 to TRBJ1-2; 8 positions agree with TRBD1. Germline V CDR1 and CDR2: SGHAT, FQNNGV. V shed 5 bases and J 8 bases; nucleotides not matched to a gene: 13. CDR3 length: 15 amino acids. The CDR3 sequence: CASSQEFITGGGYTF. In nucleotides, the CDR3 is TGTGCCAGCAGCCAAGAGTTCATTACAGGGGGAGGCTACACCTTC.

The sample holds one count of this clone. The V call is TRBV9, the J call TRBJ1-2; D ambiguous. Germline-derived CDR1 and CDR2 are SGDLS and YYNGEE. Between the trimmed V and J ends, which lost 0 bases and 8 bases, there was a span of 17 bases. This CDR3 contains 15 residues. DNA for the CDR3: TGTGCCAGCAGCGTAGCTAGTCCTTCGGTTTGGGGCTACACCTTC. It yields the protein CASSVASPSVWGYTF.

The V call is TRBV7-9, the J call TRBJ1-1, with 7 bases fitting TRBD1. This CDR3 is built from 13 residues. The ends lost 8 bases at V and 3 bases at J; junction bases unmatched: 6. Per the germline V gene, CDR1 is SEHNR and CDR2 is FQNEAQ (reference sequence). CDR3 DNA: TGTGCCAGCGGCCTCAGGGGGGACACTGAAGCTTTCTTT. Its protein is CASGLRGDTEAFF.

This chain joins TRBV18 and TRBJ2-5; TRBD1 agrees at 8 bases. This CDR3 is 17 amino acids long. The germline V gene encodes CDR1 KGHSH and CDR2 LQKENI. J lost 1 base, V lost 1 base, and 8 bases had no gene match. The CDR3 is CASSPRGTGFRQETQYF. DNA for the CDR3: TGTGCCAGCTCACCACGAGGGACAGGTTTTCGCCAAGAGACCCAGTACTTC.

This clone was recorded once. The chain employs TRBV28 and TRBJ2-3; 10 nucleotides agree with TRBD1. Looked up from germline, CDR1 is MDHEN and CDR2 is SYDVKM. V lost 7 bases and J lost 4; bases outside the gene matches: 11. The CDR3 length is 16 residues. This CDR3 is CASNNLPGQGPDTQYF. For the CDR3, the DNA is TGTGCCAGCAACAACTTACCGGGACAGGGGCCAGATACGCAGTATTTT. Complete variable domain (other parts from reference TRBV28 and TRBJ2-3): DVKVTQSSRYLVKRTGEKVFLECVQDMDHENMFWYRQDPGLGLRLIYFSYDVKMKEKGDIPEGYSVSREKKERFSLILESASTNQTSMYLCASNNLPGQGPDTQYFGPGTRLTVL.

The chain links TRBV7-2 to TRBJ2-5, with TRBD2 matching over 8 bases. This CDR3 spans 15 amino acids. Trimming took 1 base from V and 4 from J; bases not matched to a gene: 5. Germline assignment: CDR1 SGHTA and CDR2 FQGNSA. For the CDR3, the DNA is TGTGCCAGCAGCTTAGTAGGTACTAGCGGAGAGACCCAGTACTTC. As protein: CASSLVGTSGETQYF.

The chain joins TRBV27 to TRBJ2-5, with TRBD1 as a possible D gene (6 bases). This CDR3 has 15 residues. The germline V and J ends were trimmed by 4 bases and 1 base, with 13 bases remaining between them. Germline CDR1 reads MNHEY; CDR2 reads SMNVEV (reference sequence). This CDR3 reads CASSSQGTLQETQYF. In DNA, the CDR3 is TGTGCCAGCAGTTCCCAGGGGACACTCCAAGAGACCCAGTACTTC.

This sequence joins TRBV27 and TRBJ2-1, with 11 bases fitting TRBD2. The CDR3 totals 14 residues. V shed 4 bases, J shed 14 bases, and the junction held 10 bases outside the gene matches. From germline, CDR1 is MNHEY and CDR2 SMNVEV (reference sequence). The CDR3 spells CASSSPGLAETEFF. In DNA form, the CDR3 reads TGTGCCAGCAGTTCACCGGGACTAGCGGAGACGGAGTTCTTC.

The CDR3 sequence is CASSLVDRTSYGYTF. The CDR3 DNA reads as TGTGCCAGCAGCTTAGTAGACAGGACGAGCTATGGCTACACCTTC. V and J are TRBV7-9 and TRBJ1-2, with D possibly TRBD1 on 6 matching bases. Per the germline V gene, CDR1 is SEHNR and CDR2 is FQNEAQ (reference sequence). This CDR3 is built from 15 residues. V was clipped by 1 base and J by 4 bases, with 13 bases between them.

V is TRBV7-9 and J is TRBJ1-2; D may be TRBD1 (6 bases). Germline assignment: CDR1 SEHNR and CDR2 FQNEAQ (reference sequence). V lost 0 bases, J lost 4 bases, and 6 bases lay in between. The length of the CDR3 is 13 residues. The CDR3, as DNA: TGTGCCAGCAGCTTAGCGGACAGCTATGGCTACACCTTC. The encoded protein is CASSLADSYGYTF.

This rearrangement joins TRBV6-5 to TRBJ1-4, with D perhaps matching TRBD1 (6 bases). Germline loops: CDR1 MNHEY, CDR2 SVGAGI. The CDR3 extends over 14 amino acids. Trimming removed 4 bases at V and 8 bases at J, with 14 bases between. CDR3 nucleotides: TGTGCCAGCAGTTTCAGGGGAGCCAGCGAAAAACTGTTTTTT. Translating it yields CASSFRGASEKLFF.

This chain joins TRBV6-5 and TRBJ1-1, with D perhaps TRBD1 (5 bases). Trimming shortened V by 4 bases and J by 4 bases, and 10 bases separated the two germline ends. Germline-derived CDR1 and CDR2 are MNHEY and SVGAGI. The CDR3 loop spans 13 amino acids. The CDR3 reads CASSSLRGTEAFF. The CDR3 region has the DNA TGTGCCAGCAGTTCCCTAAGGGGCACTGAAGCTTTCTTT.

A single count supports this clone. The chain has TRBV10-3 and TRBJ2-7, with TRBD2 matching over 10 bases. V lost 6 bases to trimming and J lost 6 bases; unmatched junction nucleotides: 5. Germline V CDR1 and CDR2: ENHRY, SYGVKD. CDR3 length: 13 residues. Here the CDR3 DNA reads TGTGCCATCAGGCTAGCGGGAGAAGGCGAGCAGTACTTC. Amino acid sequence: CAIRLAGEGEQYF.

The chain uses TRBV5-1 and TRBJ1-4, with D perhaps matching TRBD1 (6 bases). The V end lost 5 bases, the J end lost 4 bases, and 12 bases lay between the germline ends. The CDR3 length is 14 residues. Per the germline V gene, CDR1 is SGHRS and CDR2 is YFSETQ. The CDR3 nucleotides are TGCGCCAGCAGACAGGGTGCCTATAATGAAAAACTGTTTTTT. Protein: CASRQGAYNEKLFF.